The clone carrying this TCR beta chain has more than one count but fewer than ten. No antigen is known for it. The study's findings and limits: Whole repertoires were not studied in the larger cohort, only one V-J beta rearrangement.

Germline V CDR1 and CDR2: SGHVS, FQNEAQ. Trimming removed 8 bases from V and 2 bases from J, with 15 bases in between. This CDR3 has 14 amino acids. Full-length variable regions came from constant-region reverse primers plus semi-nested Nested Universal Primer A PCR. TCRdb re-called the 5' RACE reads with MiXCR, one entry per CDR3 protein. Of 50,000 to 65,000 distinct CDR3 sequences listed, 28% are singletons. The TCR comes from a female donor with breast cancer. The J gene is TRBJ1-1, the V gene TRBV7-8; D remains unclear. Sequenced sample: tumor-infiltrating memory CD4+ T cells sorted from the breast tumor. Subset described: memory CD4+ T cells, CD4+CD45RO+CD25-. As DNA, the CDR3 is TGTGCCAGCTACCCCGGAGGGCCTAACACTGAAGCTTTCTTT. Encoded protein: CASYPGGPNTEAFF.